This record concerns one T cell receptor beta chain sequence. The CDR3 length is 17 residues. CDR1 and CDR2 from the germline V gene are MGHRA and YSYEKL. With 2 bases clipped from V and 3 bases from J, the junction kept 9 bases outside the gene matches. These data originate in a study of blood T cell repertoires in COVID-19. Study details: COVID-19 samples from acute and convalescent phases originated in the United States, Italy and Spain. In each case, the material was cDNA or gDNA derived from T cells, B-cell-depleted T cells, or PBMCs.

Methods used by the authors: Reference gene primers were amplified, and this amplification served to estimate nucleated cell counts. The method was immunoSEQ multiplex PCR; TCRdb's version includes in-frame clones alone and lacks a portion of them. V and J calls and clone size are copied from that table; D and trimming were computed from the DNA. The data show around 20,000 clones, 91% seen once. The rearrangement uses TRBV4-1 and TRBJ1-3; TRBD1 aligns across 8 bases. The sequenced sample consisted of peripheral blood. This sequence originates from a human donor in a cohort sampled during active COVID-19. The CDR3 region is CASSQTWARGRGNTIYF. For the CDR3, the DNA is TGCGCCAGCAGCCAAACGTGGGCCAGGGGGCGTGGAAACACCATATATTTT.